One sample yielded the 7 T cell receptor beta chains listed below, sequenced in a study of spatial heterogeneity in lung cancer. Study observations and caveats: The number of expanded tumor alpha and beta chains correlated with mutation number.

TCRdb fed the 5' RACE reads into MiXCR, producing one record per CDR3 protein. Here the sample spans 6,500 to 9,500 distinct CDR3 sequences, about 12% being singletons. Indicated time point: sample taken at primary tumor resection. What these receptors recognize is not known. The source was lung tumor tissue, collected at surgery. The receptors derive from a male donor with early-stage non-small cell lung cancer.

This clonotype was observed a few times. The chain recombines TRBV11-1 with TRBJ2-1; 12 nucleotides line up with TRBD2. V gave up 6 bases and J gave up 2 bases; unmatched junction bases: 2. Germline CDR1 is SGHAT and CDR2 is FQDESV (reference sequence). The length of the CDR3 is 15 residues. For the CDR3, the DNA is TGTGCCAGCAGTTCTAGCGGGAGGGCCTACAATGAGCAGTTCTTC. The encoded protein is CASSSSGRAYNEQFF.

In this sample, this clonotype turned up many times. The chain uses TRBV5-1 and TRBJ2-2; D may be TRBD1 (5 bases). The CDR3 covers 12 residues. Trimming took off 6 bases at V and 3 bases at J, with 6 bases between the two ends. Germline V CDR1 and CDR2: SGHRS, YFSETQ. The CDR3 protein is CASIQDTGELFF. CDR3 DNA sequence: TGCGCCAGCATACAGGACACCGGGGAGCTGTTTTTT.

By its share, this clonotype is medium-sized. The chain has TRBV6-2 or TRBV6-3 and TRBJ1-1; D call uncertain. Germline CDR1 reads MNHEY; CDR2 reads SVGEGT. The CDR3 runs to 12 residues. Trimming stripped 7 bases from V and 4 bases from J, with 10 bases between. CDR3: CASKESRTEAFF. The CDR3 DNA reads TGTGCCAGCAAGGAGAGCCGCACTGAAGCTTTCTTT.

Many counts were recorded for this clonotype. The CDR3 DNA follows: TGCGCCAGCAGCTTGGAAGCCCACGGGGGGACCGAGCAGTACTTC. Its protein is CASSLEAHGGTEQYF. This chain joins TRBV5-1 and TRBJ2-7; TRBD2 matches at 7 bases. J was trimmed by 6 bases and V by 0 bases; bases with no gene match: 9. The V gene's germline CDR1 is SGHRS and CDR2 YFSETQ. The CDR3 extends over 15 amino acids.

The chain employs TRBV5-1 and TRBJ2-3, with TRBD2 matching 14 bases. The germline V gene has CDR1 SGHRS and CDR2 YFSETQ. After removal of 0 bases from V and 7 bases from J, the junction contained 4 bases not matched to a gene. The CDR3 is 16 residues long. This CDR3 reads CASSLAGTSGRHTQYF. The CDR3 region has the DNA TGCGCCAGCAGCTTGGCCGGGACTAGCGGGAGACATACGCAGTATTTT.

Many counts were recorded for this clonotype. This rearrangement joins TRBV28 to TRBJ2-3; TRBD2 matches 11 bases. This CDR3 is built from 16 residues. Trimming took 3 bases from V and 2 from J; bases not matched to a gene: 4. Germline loops: CDR1 MDHEN, CDR2 SYDVKM. The CDR3 DNA reads as TGTGCCAGCAGTTTTGGGACTAGCGGCAACACAGATACGCAGTATTTT. Protein sequence: CASSFGTSGNTDTQYF.

The sample holds many counts of this clonotype. The chain employs TRBV28 and TRBJ1-2; 7 bases match TRBD1. This CDR3 is 15 amino acids long. The V segment lost 5 bases and the J segment 5 bases; nucleotides outside the gene matches: 11. CDR1 and CDR2 from the germline V gene are MDHEN and SYDVKM. The CDR3 bases are TGTGCCAGCAGTCTACCAGGGGGGGCCTTTTATGGCTACACCTTC. Translated, it gives CASSLPGGAFYGYTF.